This T cell receptor (beta chain) stems from a study of long-term antiretroviral therapy in people with HIV. Whole-study results and caveats: The data indicate that diversity increased after ART but remained below transplant donor controls. Repertoires in HIV (unlike those of controls) had narrower CDR3 length ranges.

About this clone itself: The antigen remains undetermined.

The CDR3 is made up of 16 amino acids. Germline CDR1 is SGHDT and CDR2 is YYEEEE. The trim removed 4 bases at V and 2 bases at J, leaving 9 bases unmatched. Researchers report immunoSEQ v3.0 was run at survey level. Sequenced by immunoSEQ multiplex PCR; TCRdb stores in-frame clones only, minus some. The sample lists about 23,000 clones; about 88% were seen once. The genes are TRBV5-6 and TRBJ1-3, with 7 positions matching TRBD1. Material: unsorted PBMCs, obtained 0.6 years after starting antiretroviral therapy. The source of this sequence is a man aged 55 to 70 with HIV. This CDR3 reads CASSPDRVRAGNTIYF. The CDR3, as DNA: TGTGCCAGCAGCCCTGACAGGGTCAGGGCTGGAAACACCATATATTTT.